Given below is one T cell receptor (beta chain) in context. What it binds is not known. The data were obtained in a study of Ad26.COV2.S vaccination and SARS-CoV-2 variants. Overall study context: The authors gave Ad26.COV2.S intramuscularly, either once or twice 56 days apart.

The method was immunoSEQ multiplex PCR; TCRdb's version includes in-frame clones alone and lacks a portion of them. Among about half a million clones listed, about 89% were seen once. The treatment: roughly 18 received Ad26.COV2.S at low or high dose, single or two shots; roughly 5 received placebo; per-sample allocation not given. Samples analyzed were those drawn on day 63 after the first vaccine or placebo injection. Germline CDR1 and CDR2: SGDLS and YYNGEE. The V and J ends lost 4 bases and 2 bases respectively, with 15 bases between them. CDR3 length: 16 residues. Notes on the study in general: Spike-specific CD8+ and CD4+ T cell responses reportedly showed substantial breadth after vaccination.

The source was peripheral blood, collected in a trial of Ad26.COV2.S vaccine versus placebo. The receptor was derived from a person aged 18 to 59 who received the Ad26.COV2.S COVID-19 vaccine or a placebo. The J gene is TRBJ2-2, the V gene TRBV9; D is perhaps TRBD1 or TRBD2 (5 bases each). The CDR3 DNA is TGTGCCAGCAGCCCCCGGGGCAGTAGAAACACCGGGGAGCTGTTTTTT. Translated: CASSPRGSRNTGELFF.